This T cell receptor (beta chain) was sequenced for a study of vaccination and CD4 T cells after COVID-19. The overall study: Cells were stimulated with overlapping spike peptide pools from SARS-CoV-2, HCoV-NL63, HCoV-OC43 and HCoV-229E.

V was clipped by 7 bases and J by 1 base; unmatched bases: 17. This CDR3 contains 18 residues. Per germline, CDR1 LNHDA and CDR2 SQIVND (reference sequence). Oncomine TCR Beta short-read sequencing was applied to DNA from cultured CD4+ T cells. TCRdb reprocessed the PCR reads with MiXCR, giving one entry per CDR3 protein. The table shows 27,000 or so distinct CDR3 sequences, with around half occurring only once. About this clonotype: Its antigen is as yet unknown.

Points from the study as a whole: In convalescent patients, 304 of 307 vaccine-specific clones were mono-reactive for SARS-CoV-2 spike.

Described treatment: roughly ten-day PBMC culture with coronavirus spike peptide pools or control peptides (ViraFEST assay). Following expansion of antigen-specific T cells with peptide pools, ViraFEST then sequenced TCRs. The authors swapped half the medium for fresh IL-2 medium on days 3 and 7. V is TRBV19 and J is TRBJ1-2, with 8 positions matching TRBD1. Sequenced input: CD4+ T cells from blood, cultured in vitro. The sequence was collected from a human donor who had recovered from COVID-19. The CDR3 DNA sequence: TGTGCCAGTACCCAGGGGTGGACAGGGTACGGCAATAACTATGGCTACACCTTC. The encoded protein is CASTQGWTGYGNNYGYTF.